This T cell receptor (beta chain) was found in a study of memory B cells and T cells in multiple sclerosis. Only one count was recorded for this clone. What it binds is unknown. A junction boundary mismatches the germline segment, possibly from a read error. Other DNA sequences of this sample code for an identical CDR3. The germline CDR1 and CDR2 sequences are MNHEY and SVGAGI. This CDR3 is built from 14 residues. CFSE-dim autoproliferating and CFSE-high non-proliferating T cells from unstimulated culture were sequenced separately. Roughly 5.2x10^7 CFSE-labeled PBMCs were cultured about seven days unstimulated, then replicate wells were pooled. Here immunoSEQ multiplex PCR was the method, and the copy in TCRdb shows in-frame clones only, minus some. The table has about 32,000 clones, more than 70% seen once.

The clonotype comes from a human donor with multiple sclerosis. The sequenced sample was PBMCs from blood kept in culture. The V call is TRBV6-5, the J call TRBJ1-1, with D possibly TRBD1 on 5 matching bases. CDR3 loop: CASSLNRWGTEAFF. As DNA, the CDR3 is TGTGCCAGCAGTCTCAACAGGTGGGGCACTGAGGCTTTCTTT.